One and the same sample provided the 28 T cell receptor beta chains below, sequenced in a study of cytomegalovirus exposure and HLA in healthy donors. Vbeta (60) and Jbeta (13) primers were used in the PCR. Assay: immunoSEQ multiplex PCR; the TCRdb copy retains only in-frame clones and omits some. Of almost 95,000 clones detected, 50% to 75% appear once; the ten largest clones hold 3% to 5%. Material for sequencing was PBMCs. All receptors derive from a man in his thirties or forties in good health and CMV-seronegative.

In its sample, this clone was seen once. This chain links TRBV7-3 with TRBJ2-7, with 9 bases identical to TRBD1. The CDR3 has 14 amino acids. Germline V gives CDR1 SGHTA, CDR2 FQGTGA. With V trimmed by 5 bases and J by 3 bases, 5 bases remained unmatched. The CDR3 reads CASSPTGGNYEQYF. CDR3 nucleotides: TGTGCCAGCAGCCCGACAGGGGGGAACTACGAGCAGTACTTC.

The chain is built from TRBV19 and TRBJ1-5; 7 bases align to TRBD1. CDR1 is LNHDA and CDR2 is SQIVND in the germline V gene (reference sequence). Unmatched junction bases numbered 5, after V lost 1 base and J lost 5 bases. The length of the CDR3 is 15 residues. The CDR3 DNA follows: TGTGCCAGTAGTATAGGTTGGGACAGTTATCAGCCCCAGCATTTT. Translated: CASSIGWDSYQPQHF.

This clone was observed a handful of times. The chain employs TRBV5-5 and TRBJ2-7, with 12 bases fitting TRBD2. Germline V CDR1 and CDR2: SGHKS, YYEKEE (reference sequence). This CDR3 has 16 residues. V gave up 0 bases and J gave up 3 bases; unmatched junction bases: 4. The CDR3 loop reads CASSLGLAGEGYEQYF. CDR3 DNA sequence: TGTGCCAGCAGCTTGGGACTAGCGGGAGAGGGCTACGAGCAGTACTTC.

This chain connects TRBV19 to TRBJ1-1; 9 nucleotides line up with TRBD1. The CDR3 is 19 amino acids. Trimming took 2 bases from V and 2 from J; bases not matched to a gene: 15. Per the germline V gene, CDR1 is LNHDA and CDR2 is SQIVND (reference sequence). The CDR3 region has the DNA TGTGCCAGTAGTATACCAATGTTCCCCGGGACAGGGCATAACACTGAAGCTTTCTTT. This sequence encodes CASSIPMFPGTGHNTEAFF.

This chain connects TRBV5-1 to TRBJ2-1, with D unresolved. CDR1 and CDR2 (germline): SGHRS, YFSETQ. Trimming stripped 3 bases from V and 3 bases from J, with 16 bases between. CDR3 length: 16 amino acids. The CDR3 DNA sequence: TGCGCCAGCAGCTCTACCTACTTATCGGGCTACAATGAGCAGTTCTTC. This sequence encodes CASSSTYLSGYNEQFF.

The chain couples TRBV7-9 to TRBJ1-4, with TRBD1 matching 10 bases. The CDR3 is 15 amino acids. The J segment lost 8 bases and the V segment lost 1 base, leaving 4 bases of the junction unmatched. Germline assignment: CDR1 SEHNR and CDR2 FQNEAQ (reference sequence). The CDR3 DNA follows: TGTGCCAGCAGCTTAGGTGGGGACAGGGGCGAAAAACTGTTTTTT. Its translation: CASSLGGDRGEKLFF. The entire variable domain, with the rest obtained from reference TRBV7-9 and TRBJ1-4, is as follows: DTGVSQNPRHKITKRGQNVTFRCDPISEHNRLYWYRQTLGQGPEFLTYFQNEAQLEKSRLLSDRFSAERPKGSFSTLEIQRTEQGDSAMYLCASSLGGDRGEKLFFGSGTQLSVL.

The chain carries TRBV9 and TRBJ2-3, with 7 bases lining up with TRBD2. The trim removed 4 bases at V and 1 base at J, leaving 15 bases unmatched. The germline V gene encodes CDR1 SGDLS and CDR2 YYNGEE. The CDR3 contains 18 residues. CDR3 bases: TGTGCCAGCAGCCCTCAGACTAGCCGTTTATGGGGCACAGATACGCAGTATTTT. Protein product: CASSPQTSRLWGTDTQYF.

The chain employs TRBV4-3 and TRBJ2-2; 9 nucleotides line up with TRBD2. CDR3 size: 16 residues. Germline-derived CDR1 and CDR2 are LGHNA and YSLEER. V dropped 0 bases and J dropped 7; count of bases not matched to a gene: 6. The CDR3 bases are TGCGCCAGCAGCCAAGATAGTGTAGCGGGGGTCGGGGAGCTGTTTTTT. Translating it yields CASSQDSVAGVGELFF.

The rearrangement joins TRBV12-2 to TRBJ2-5; the D call TRBD2 from the table was never checked on the DNA. TRBV12-2 is classified as a pseudogene. This CDR3 spans 18 amino acids. This CDR3 reads CASQRIKGPGREQETQYF. The CDR3 region has the DNA TGTGCAAGTCAACGAATCAAGGGGCCGGGACGGGAGCAAGAGACCCAGTACTTC.

The chain links TRBV28 to TRBJ2-1, with 8 nucleotides matching TRBD2. V shed 6 bases, J shed 6 bases, and the junction held 10 bases outside the gene matches. CDR1 is MDHEN and CDR2 is SYDVKM in the germline V gene. The CDR3 totals 15 residues. The CDR3 coding sequence is TGTGCCAGCAGACCTCCGGGACTAGTGGGCAATGAGCAGTTCTTC. It codes for CASRPPGLVGNEQFF.

This clone showed up just a few times. The rearrangement uses TRBV7-9 and TRBJ1-1; 9 bases align to TRBD1. With 4 bases clipped from V and 4 bases from J, the junction kept 7 bases outside the gene matches. Germline V CDR1 and CDR2: SEHNR, FQNEAQ (reference sequence). The CDR3 totals 15 residues. The CDR3 reads CASSSGQGPGTEAFF. In nucleotides, the CDR3 is TGTGCCAGCAGCTCAGGACAGGGGCCCGGCACTGAAGCTTTCTTT.

As concerns this clone: The junction departs from the called germline gene at one end, perhaps through a read error. The rearrangement links TRBV7-9 to TRBJ2-7, with D possibly matching TRBD2 (6 bases). CDR1 is SEHNR and CDR2 is FQNEAQ in the germline V gene (reference sequence). The CDR3 totals 14 residues. CDR3 coding DNA: TGTTCCAGCCGTCCGGGTTGGGGGGTATACGAGCAGTACTTC. It specifies CSSRPGWGVYEQYF.

The chain couples TRBV7-2 to TRBJ2-1; D ambiguous. The CDR3 covers 14 residues. V was cut by 5 bases and J by 5 bases, with 13 bases left in between. CDR1 and CDR2 (germline): SGHTA, FQGNSA. CDR3 bases: TGTGCCAGCAGCCCCCGGGTGGGTAACAATGAGCAGTTCTTC. This translates into CASSPRVGNNEQFF.

This chain joins TRBV9 and TRBJ2-7; TRBD1 matches 7 bases. Germline V gene data show CDR1 as SGDLS and CDR2 as YYNGEE. The CDR3 loop spans 15 amino acids. J was trimmed by 4 bases and V by 0 bases; bases with no gene match: 7. DNA for the CDR3: TGTGCCAGCAGCGTAGCTTCACAGGGGTTTTACGAGCAGTACTTC. Residues: CASSVASQGFYEQYF.

The V and J genes are TRBV5-1 and TRBJ2-7, with D hard to call. The CDR3 runs to 12 residues. Germline assignment: CDR1 SGHRS and CDR2 YFSETQ. V was shortened by 5 bases and J by 1 base, with 7 bases between the two germline ends. CDR3: CASRGESYEQYF. The CDR3 bases are TGCGCCAGCAGGGGCGAATCCTACGAGCAGTACTTC.

This rearrangement joins TRBV6-1 to TRBJ1-2; the D gene is possibly TRBD1 (5 bases). This CDR3 contains 15 residues. Trimming took off 1 base at V and 5 bases at J, with 14 bases between the two ends. The germline gives CDR1 MNHNS, CDR2 SASEGT. This CDR3 is CASSEGGGTPYGYTF. CDR3 sequence (DNA): TGTGCCAGCAGTGAAGGGGGGGGAACCCCTTATGGCTACACCTTC.

The V call is TRBV5-1, the J call TRBJ2-1; 7 nucleotides line up with TRBD1. Germline V gives CDR1 SGHRS, CDR2 YFSETQ. The CDR3 runs to 15 residues. The V gene end was trimmed by 6 bases and the J gene end by 4 bases; junction bases not matched to a gene: 10. The CDR3 DNA reads as TGCGCCAGCAATGGACAGGTCGTGGGATACAATGAGCAGTTCTTC. Translating it yields CASNGQVVGYNEQFF.

This sequence joins TRBV6-5 and TRBJ2-1; 7 bases agree with TRBD1. Per germline, CDR1 MNHEY and CDR2 SVGAGI. V trimming: 6 bases; J trimming: 3 bases; junction bases outside the gene matches: 8. CDR3 length: 15 residues. The chain's CDR3 is CASRATGAVYNEQFF. Here the CDR3 DNA reads TGTGCCAGCAGAGCAACAGGGGCGGTCTACAATGAGCAGTTCTTC.

This clone was found a few times. The DNA for the CDR3 is TGCGCCAGCAGCCAAGACTCCGCAGGCAGGGCTCGGGAAAAACTGTTTTTT. Its translation is CASSQDSAGRAREKLFF. The chain joins TRBV4-1 to TRBJ1-4, with D possibly TRBD1 on 5 matching bases. The germline V and J ends were trimmed by 0 bases and 8 bases, with 19 bases remaining between them. Germline loops: CDR1 MGHRA, CDR2 YSYEKL. This CDR3 contains 17 residues.

The V call is TRBV10-3, the J call TRBJ2-6; D may be TRBD1 (6 bases). V shed 11 bases and J shed 2 bases, with 13 bases lying between them. Per the germline V gene, CDR1 is ENHRY and CDR2 is SYGVKD. This CDR3 is built from 14 residues. CDR3: CAHSTGTGANVLTF. The CDR3 bases are TGTGCCCACTCAACAGGGACTGGGGCCAACGTCCTGACTTTC.

The rearrangement joins TRBV4-1 to TRBJ2-1, with 9 bases identical to TRBD1. The CDR3 has 14 residues. The ends lost 4 bases at V and 4 bases at J; junction bases unmatched: 2. Germline lookup yields CDR1 MGHRA and CDR2 YSYEKL. The CDR3 DNA follows: TGCGCCAGCAGCCCGGGACAGGGTTACAATGAGCAGTTCTTC. This encodes CASSPGQGYNEQFF.

This clone was seen a handful of times. The chain joins TRBV6-8 to TRBJ2-1; 8 nucleotides align to TRBD2. V was clipped by 5 bases and J by 5 bases; unmatched bases: 11. This CDR3 is 16 amino acids long. CDR1 MNHGY and CDR2 SAAAGT come from the germline V gene. CDR3 loop: CASSLVPGTRDNEQFF. As DNA, the CDR3 is TGTGCCAGCAGTCTAGTCCCCGGGACTAGGGACAATGAGCAGTTCTTC.

This chain joins TRBV9 and TRBJ2-5; TRBD2 is a possible D gene (6 bases). The end of the DNA fits TRBJ2-7 better, so the J call may be wrong. The CDR3 runs to 12 residues. Germline loops: CDR1 SGDLS, CDR2 YYNGEE. This CDR3 is CASSLGGYEQYF. CDR3 DNA sequence: TGTGCCAGCAGCCTCGGGGGATACGAGCAGTACTTC.

V gene TRBV19 combines with J gene TRBJ2-7; TRBD2 agrees at 10 bases. Germline loops: CDR1 LNHDA, CDR2 SQIVND (reference sequence). The J segment lost 2 bases and the V segment lost 3 bases, leaving 1 base of the junction unmatched. CDR3 size: 14 residues. This CDR3 reads CASSMSGGAYEQYF. CDR3 nucleotide sequence: TGTGCCAGTAGTATGAGCGGGGGGGCCTACGAGCAGTACTTC.

The rearrangement links TRBV6-1 to TRBJ1-2; 7 bases are a match to TRBD1. Germline CDR1 is MNHNS and CDR2 is SASEGT. The CDR3 contains 16 residues. V lost 1 base to trimming and J lost 2 bases; unmatched junction nucleotides: 7. CDR3 residues: CASSEGRGVLNYGYTF. CDR3 coding DNA: TGTGCCAGCAGTGAAGGCAGGGGGGTTTTAAACTATGGCTACACCTTC.

This clone has just a few counts. The V gene is TRBV19, the J gene TRBJ1-2; 8 bases are a match to TRBD1. The CDR3 has 15 residues. The germline V gene has CDR1 LNHDA and CDR2 SQIVND (reference sequence). The J segment lost 5 bases and the V segment lost 5 bases, leaving 10 bases of the junction unmatched. This CDR3 reads CASSGSNRGEYGYTF. The CDR3 coding sequence is TGTGCCAGTAGTGGATCAAACAGGGGGGAGTATGGCTACACCTTC.

This clone was observed a handful of times. The chain has TRBV4-3 and TRBJ2-1; 7 nucleotides agree with TRBD1. CDR3 length: 15 residues. CDR1 is LGHNA, CDR2 YSLEER, per germline. V gave up 2 bases and J gave up 5 bases; unmatched junction bases: 6. As DNA, the CDR3 is TGCGCCAGCAGCCAATCGGGACAGCCGCACAATGAGCAGTTCTTC. This gives the protein CASSQSGQPHNEQFF.

V and J are TRBV19 and TRBJ1-5; D is possibly TRBD1 (6 bases). Trimming left V 6 bases short and J 1 base short, with 16 bases between. In germline, CDR1 is LNHDA, CDR2 SQIVND (reference sequence). CDR3 size: 16 residues. The CDR3 sequence is CASRPPGTSSNQPQHF. The CDR3 coding sequence is TGTGCCAGTAGGCCTCCCGGGACATCCAGCAATCAGCCCCAGCATTTT.